These 6 T cell receptor beta chains were all obtained from the same sample, sequenced in a study of cytomegalovirus exposure and HLA in healthy donors. The PCR contained 60 Vbeta and 13 Jbeta primers. Using immunoSEQ multiplex PCR, the repertoire was profiled, and TCRdb retains in-frame clones only, with some absent. The sample has approximately 82,000 clones, around four fifths seen once. The material sequenced was PBMCs. These receptor sequences come from a woman aged 50 to 60 in good health and CMV-seropositive.

V is TRBV7-8 and J is TRBJ2-1; D is unclear. Germline V gene lookup returns CDR1 SGHVS and CDR2 FQNEAQ. The CDR3 runs to 17 residues. V was pared by 2 bases and J by 8 bases, with 22 bases between. The CDR3 reads CASSLNPPTLITYEQFF. The DNA of the CDR3 is TGTGCCAGCAGCTTAAACCCGCCGACTCTGATTACATATGAGCAGTTCTTC.

The chain carries TRBV28 and TRBJ1-2; no clear D gene. From germline, CDR1 is MDHEN and CDR2 SYDVKM. This CDR3 is 14 amino acids long. Deletions cut 1 base from V and 8 bases from J, with 14 bases between. CDR3 bases: TGTGCCAGCAGTTTATTTAGTCAGGTGCTGGGCTACACCTTC. This sequence encodes CASSLFSQVLGYTF.

V usage is TRBV19 and J usage is TRBJ2-2; maybe TRBD1 (5 bases). The V and J ends lost 8 bases and 5 bases respectively, with 12 bases between them. The V gene's germline CDR1 is LNHDA and CDR2 SQIVND (reference sequence). The CDR3 extends over 13 amino acids. The CDR3 spells CASRDSPTGELFF. The CDR3 nucleotides read TGTGCCAGTCGAGACAGCCCTACCGGGGAGCTGTTTTTT.

The CDR3 spells CAARDRDHNEQFF. The CDR3 DNA is TGTGCAGCCCGGGACAGGGACCACAATGAGCAGTTCTTC. The chain couples TRBV7-9 to TRBJ2-1, with TRBD1 identical over 9 bases. This CDR3 contains 13 residues. Per the germline V gene, CDR1 is SEHNR and CDR2 is FQNEAQ (reference sequence).

The sample holds one count of this clone. The chain links TRBV15 to TRBJ2-5; TRBD1 might be the D (5 bases). Germline CDR1 LNHNV, CDR2 YYDKDF (reference sequence). This CDR3 has 14 residues. Trimming left V 0 bases short and J 4 bases short, with 9 bases between. The CDR3 protein is CATSRDPQGETQYF. In DNA form, the CDR3 reads TGTGCCACCAGCAGAGATCCCCAGGGAGAGACCCAGTACTTC.

The chain has TRBV5-6 and TRBJ2-5; 7 bases align to TRBD2. This CDR3 is built from 15 residues. V was pared by 3 bases and J by 3 bases, with 8 bases of the junction left unmatched. Germline CDR1 is SGHDT and CDR2 is YYEEEE. CDR3: CASSSWASGEETQYF. CDR3 DNA sequence: TGTGCCAGCAGCTCGTGGGCTAGCGGAGAAGAGACCCAGTACTTC.